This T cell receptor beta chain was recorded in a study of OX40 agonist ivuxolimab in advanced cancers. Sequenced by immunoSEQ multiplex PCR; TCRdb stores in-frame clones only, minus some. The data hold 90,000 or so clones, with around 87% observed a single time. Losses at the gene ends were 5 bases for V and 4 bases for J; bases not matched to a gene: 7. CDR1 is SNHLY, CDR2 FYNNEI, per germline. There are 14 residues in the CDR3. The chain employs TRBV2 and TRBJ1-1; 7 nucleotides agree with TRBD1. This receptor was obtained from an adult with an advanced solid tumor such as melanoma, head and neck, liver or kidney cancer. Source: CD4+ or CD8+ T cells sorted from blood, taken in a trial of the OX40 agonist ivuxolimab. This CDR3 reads CASSQTGPSTEAFF. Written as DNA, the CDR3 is TGTGCCAGCAGTCAGACAGGGCCCAGCACTGAAGCTTTCTTT.